This T cell receptor (beta chain) was observed in a study of early T cells in non-severe SARS-CoV-2 infection. Study information: Unpaired chains resulted from sequencing bulk RNA of unsorted whole blood.

This clonotype appeared many times. Its antigen remains unidentified. Separate cDNA molecules each had unique molecular identifiers attached to them. TCRdb reprocessed the 5' RACE reads via MiXCR and lists one record per CDR3 protein. The table shows about 22,000 distinct CDR3 sequences, with 3.5% to 5.5% occurring only once. Points from the study as a whole: Clonotype matching in VDJdb favored anti-spike CD8 responses and did not capture private and CD4 specificities.

The J segment lost 2 bases and the V segment lost 3 bases, leaving 3 bases of the junction unmatched. The CDR3 loop spans 16 amino acids. Germline V lookup: CDR1 KGHSH, CDR2 LQKENI. The specimen sequenced was whole blood. This chain links TRBV18 with TRBJ2-1, with 11 bases lining up with TRBD2. The clonotype originates from an adult who was a healthcare worker with PCR-confirmed SARS-CoV-2 infection or an uninfected control (not recorded which). The CDR3 coding sequence is TGTGCCAGCTCACCCCAGACTAGCGGGGCCTACAATGAGCAGTTCTTC. As protein: CASSPQTSGAYNEQFF.